The 15 T cell receptor beta chains presented below share a single source sample, sequenced in a study of fetal regulatory T cell absence and autoimmunity. The assay was immunoSEQ multiplex PCR, and TCRdb's table has in-frame clones only and misses some. The sample consists of 85,000 to 100,000 clones, roughly 70% of them appearing once. The sequenced sample was pancreas tissue. These receptors all come from a male donor with IPEX syndrome.

Here the CDR3 DNA reads TGTGCCAGCAGCTTATGGGGCGTCACAGATACGCAGTATTTT. It specifies CASSLWGVTDTQYF. The chain recombines TRBV11-3 with TRBJ2-3; D possibly corresponds to TRBD1 (5 bases). The CDR3 extends over 14 amino acids. Deletions cut 2 bases from V and 2 bases from J, with 8 bases between. Germline lookup yields CDR1 SGHNT and CDR2 YENEEA. Complete variable domain (other parts from reference TRBV11-3 and TRBJ2-3): EAGVVQSPRYKIIEKKQPVAFWCNPISGHNTLYWYLQNLGQGPELLIRYENEEAVDDSQLPKDRFSAERLKGVDSTLKIQPAELGDSAVYLCASSLWGVTDTQYFGPGTRLTVL.

The CDR3 DNA follows: TGTGCCAGTAGTATGCTCGGGGGGGCACCCTGGAATGAGCAGTTCTTC. Translated, it gives CASSMLGGAPWNEQFF. The V and J genes are TRBV19 and TRBJ2-1; 8 bases align to TRBD2. This CDR3 region has 16 residues. The germline V gene encodes CDR1 LNHDA and CDR2 SQIVND (reference sequence). J was trimmed by 7 bases and V by 3 bases; bases with no gene match: 11.

This clone was found a few times. The V and J genes are TRBV19 and TRBJ1-1; D gene ambiguous. Trimming pared 1 base from V and 1 base from J, leaving 4 bases between. The CDR3 runs to 13 residues. Per the germline V gene, CDR1 is LNHDA and CDR2 is SQIVND (reference sequence). The CDR3 region is CASSIAANTEAFF. The CDR3 DNA sequence: TGTGCCAGTAGTATAGCGGCGAACACTGAAGCTTTCTTT.

This chain joins TRBV7-6 and TRBJ1-6; D is possibly TRBD1 (5 bases). The germline V and J ends were trimmed by 5 bases and 9 bases, with 17 bases remaining between them. The germline CDR1 and CDR2 sequences are SGHVS and FNYEAQ. The CDR3 is 15 residues long. The CDR3 coding sequence is TGTGCCAGCAGCGGGGGACTTGGAGGTAGTTCACCCCTCCACTTT. It specifies CASSGGLGGSSPLHF.

This clone turned up a few times. The chain has TRBV27 and TRBJ2-7, with 7 positions matching TRBD1. Trimming at V came to 4 bases and at J to 3 bases, leaving 6 bases not matched to a gene. Germline loops: CDR1 MNHEY, CDR2 SMNVEV (reference sequence). This CDR3 is 14 amino acids long. The CDR3 sequence is CASSSGTVNYEQYF. CDR3 in DNA: TGTGCCAGCAGTTCGGGGACAGTGAACTACGAGCAGTACTTC.

This clone appeared once. The J gene is TRBJ2-2, the V gene TRBV5-1, with 14 bases that match TRBD2. CDR1 and CDR2 (germline): SGHRS, YFSETQ. Trimming removed 7 bases from V and 2 bases from J; junction bases left unmatched: 7. The CDR3 is 17 amino acids. The CDR3 sequence: CASLRLAGGPNTGELFF. CDR3 coding DNA: TGCGCCAGCCTTCGACTAGCGGGAGGGCCAAACACCGGGGAGCTGTTTTTT.

The chain links TRBV29-1 to TRBJ1-1; D is uncertain. From germline, CDR1 is SQVTM and CDR2 ANQGSEA. V shed 6 bases and J shed 2 bases, with 16 bases lying between them. This CDR3 contains 14 residues. The CDR3 DNA reads as TGCAGCGTCTCTCCGACGAAGGTAAACACTGAAGCTTTCTTT. As protein: CSVSPTKVNTEAFF.

The chain joins TRBV30 to TRBJ2-7; D is undetermined. CDR3 length: 12 residues. The V and J ends lost 0 bases and 3 bases respectively, with 6 bases between them. Germline V gives CDR1 GTSNPN, CDR2 SVGIG (reference sequence). The CDR3: CAWSVDGYEQYF. The CDR3 region has the DNA TGTGCCTGGAGTGTAGACGGCTACGAGCAGTACTTC.

The V and J genes are TRBV15 and TRBJ2-2; 9 bases align to TRBD1. The CDR3 has 16 residues. J gave up 0 bases and V 5 bases, and 4 bases lay outside the gene matches. CDR1 LNHNV and CDR2 YYDKDF come from the germline V gene (reference sequence). CDR3 loop: CATSPRTGANTGELFF. The CDR3 bases are TGTGCCACCAGCCCCAGGACAGGGGCGAACACCGGGGAGCTGTTTTTT.

The chain joins TRBV29-1 to TRBJ2-3; D not resolved. Germline V gene lookup returns CDR1 SQVTM and CDR2 ANQGSEA. V was trimmed by 6 bases and J by 2 bases, leaving 12 bases between them. The CDR3 length is 13 residues. This CDR3 is CSVMLWFTDTQYF. The CDR3 DNA follows: TGCAGCGTGATGTTGTGGTTCACAGATACGCAGTATTTT.

The V call is TRBV27, the J call TRBJ2-7, with TRBD1 matching over 7 bases. The length of the CDR3 is 14 residues. Germline assignment: CDR1 MNHEY and CDR2 SMNVEV (reference sequence). V shed 1 base and J 0 bases; nucleotides not matched to a gene: 0. The CDR3 sequence: CASSLWDSSYEQYF. DNA of the CDR3: TGTGCCAGCAGTTTATGGGACAGCTCCTACGAGCAGTACTTC.

The CDR3, as DNA: TGTGCCAGCAGCCTACACTGGGCCCTGGCCTACAATGAGCAGTTCTTC. Protein: CASSLHWALAYNEQFF. V and J are TRBV11-2 and TRBJ2-1; D call uncertain. The length of the CDR3 is 16 residues. Germline CDR1 reads SGHAT; CDR2 reads FQNNGV. Between the trimmed V and J ends, which lost 5 bases and 2 bases, there was a span of 16 bases.

This clone has more than one count but fewer than ten. V and J are TRBV5-6 and TRBJ2-7; 7 bases are shared with TRBD1. In germline, CDR1 is SGHDT, CDR2 YYEEEE. V shed 2 bases and J 3 bases; nucleotides not matched to a gene: 5. The CDR3 is 14 amino acids. Written as DNA, the CDR3 is TGTGCCAGCAGCTTCCGGGACAGATGCTACGAGCAGTACTTC. It encodes CASSFRDRCYEQYF. The full variable domain, completed using reference TRBV5-6 and TRBJ2-7, is DAGVTQSPTHLIKTRGQQVTLRCSPKSGHDTVSWYQQALGQGPQFIFQYYEEEERQRGNFPDRFSGHQFPNYSSELNVNALLLGDSALYLCASSFRDRCYEQYFGPGTRLTVT.

Only one count was recorded for this clone. This chain links TRBV2 with TRBJ1-1; D uncertain. The CDR3 contains 17 residues. V lost 2 bases and J 2 bases, leaving 18 bases between the germline ends. Germline loops: CDR1 SNHLY, CDR2 FYNNEI. The CDR3 DNA is TGTGCCAGCAGTGAAAGGGTCCCAACTTTGCTTAACACTGAAGCTTTCTTT. Protein: CASSERVPTLLNTEAFF. The variable domain in full, completed from reference TRBV2 and TRBJ1-1, reads EPEVTQTPSHQVTQMGQEVILRCVPISNHLYFYWYRQILGQKVEFLVSFYNNEISEKSEIFDDQFSVERPDGSNFTLKIRSTKLEDSAMYFCASSERVPTLLNTEAFFGQGTRLTVV.

This clone showed up just once. The chain links TRBV29-1 to TRBJ1-1, with D unresolved. The CDR3 spans 13 residues. V was cut by 4 bases and J by 2 bases, with 11 bases left in between. Germline lookup yields CDR1 SQVTM and CDR2 ANQGSEA. In DNA, the CDR3 is TGCAGCGTTGTGTCGCAGCCTAACACTGAAGCTTTCTTT. It yields the protein CSVVSQPNTEAFF.